The clone carrying this TCR beta chain was seen many times. Its antigen is not identified. The record originates from a study of T cells in Graves' hyperthyroidism and ophthalmopathy. Researchers amplified the TCR beta CDR3 regions from RNA transcripts. RT-PCR in the first round (using the HTBI primer set) targeted the TCR CDR3. TCRdb redid the calling of the multiplex PCR reads with MiXCR, one entry per CDR3 protein. The data show more than 500,000 distinct CDR3 sequences, with around 15% seen just once and around 4% held by the top ten. Findings of the study overall: The majority of expanded thyroid clonotypes above 0.001 also appeared in blood.

The TCR originated in a young woman with Graves' hyperthyroidism. The sequenced material came from blood.

The CDR3 spells CASSLAPANEQYF. Written as DNA, the CDR3 is TGTGCCAGCAGCTTAGCGCCAGCAAACGAGCAGTACTTC. The rearrangement joins TRBV7-9 to TRBJ2-7; no clear D gene. The CDR3 runs 13 residues. Germline CDR1 reads SEHNR; CDR2 reads FQNEAQ (reference sequence). V lost 0 bases, J lost 5 bases, and 8 bases lay in between.